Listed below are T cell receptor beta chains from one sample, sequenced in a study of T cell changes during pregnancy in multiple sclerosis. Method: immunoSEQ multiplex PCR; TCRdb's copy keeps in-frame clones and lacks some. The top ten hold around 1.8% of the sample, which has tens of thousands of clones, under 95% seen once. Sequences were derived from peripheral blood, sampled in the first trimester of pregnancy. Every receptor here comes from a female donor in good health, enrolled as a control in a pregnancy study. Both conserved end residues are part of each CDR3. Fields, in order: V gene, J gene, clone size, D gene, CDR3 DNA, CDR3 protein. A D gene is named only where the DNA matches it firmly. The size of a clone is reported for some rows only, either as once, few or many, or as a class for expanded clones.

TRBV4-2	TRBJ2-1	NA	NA	TGTGCCAGCAGCCAAGCCGCTTCCAGCTCCTACAATGAGCAGTTCTTC	CASSQAASSSYNEQFF
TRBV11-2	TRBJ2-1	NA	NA	TGTGCCAGCAGCTTAGTGACAGAGCAGTTCTTC	CASSLVTEQFF
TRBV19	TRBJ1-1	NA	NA	TGTGCCAGCCAACTGACCGGGGGCACTGAAGCTTTCTTT	CASQLTGGTEAFF
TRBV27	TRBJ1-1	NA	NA	TGTGCCAGCCGAACGGAAAAACGGGGAGGCAACACTGAAGCTTTCTTT	CASRTEKRGGNTEAFF
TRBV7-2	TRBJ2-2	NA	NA	TGTGCCAGCAGCTTAGGGGCCCTCCAAACCGGGGAGCTGTTTTTT	CASSLGALQTGELFF
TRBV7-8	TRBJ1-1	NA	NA	TGTGCCAGCAAACCCGAAGGGGTTACGAACACTGAAGCTTTCTTT	CASKPEGVTNTEAFF
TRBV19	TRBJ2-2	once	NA	TGTGCCAGTAGTATAATATCCGCCGGGGAGCTGTTTTTT	CASSIISAGELFF
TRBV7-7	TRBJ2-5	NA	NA	TGTGCTAGCAGCTTGTCAGGGGAGAAAGAGACCCAGTACTTC	CASSLSGEKETQYF
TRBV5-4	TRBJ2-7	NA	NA	TGTGCCAGCAGCTTGGGGCAGGACATACCCTACGAGCAGTACTTC	CASSLGQDIPYEQYF
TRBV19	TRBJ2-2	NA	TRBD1	TGTGCCACCGCGGACAGGGGGCACACCGGGGAGCTGTTTTTT	CATADRGHTGELFF
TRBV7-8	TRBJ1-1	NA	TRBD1	TGTGCCAGCAGCTTCAGGGGGACTGACACTGAAGCTTTCTTT	CASSFRGTDTEAFF
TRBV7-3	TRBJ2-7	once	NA	TGTGCCAGCAGCTTAGGGGGGACCGACGAGCAGTACTTC	CASSLGGTDEQYF
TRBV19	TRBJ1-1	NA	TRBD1	TGTGCCAGCCAAGATCGACCGGGACAGGGGAACACTGAAGCTTTCTTT	CASQDRPGQGNTEAFF
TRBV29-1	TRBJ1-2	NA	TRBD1	TGCAGCGTACAGGGGGACTATGGCTACACCTTC	CSVQGDYGYTF
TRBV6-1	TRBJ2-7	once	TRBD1	TGTGCCAGCAGCAAACAGGGGATCTCCTACGAGCAGTACTTC	CASSKQGISYEQYF
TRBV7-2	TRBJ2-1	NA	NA	TGTGCCAGCAGCATGAATGCCCGGTACAATGAGCAGTTCTTC	CASSMNARYNEQFF
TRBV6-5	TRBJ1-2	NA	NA	TGTGCCAGCAGTTACGAGGGAGTTTATGGCTACACCTTC	CASSYEGVYGYTF
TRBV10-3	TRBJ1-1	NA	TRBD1	TGTGCCATCAGTTCGGGACAGGGGAAGGCGAACACTGAAGCTTTCTTT	CAISSGQGKANTEAFF
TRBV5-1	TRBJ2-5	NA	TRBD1	TGCGCCAGCAGCGTCCAGGGGGATGCCGAGACCCAGTACTTC	CASSVQGDAETQYF